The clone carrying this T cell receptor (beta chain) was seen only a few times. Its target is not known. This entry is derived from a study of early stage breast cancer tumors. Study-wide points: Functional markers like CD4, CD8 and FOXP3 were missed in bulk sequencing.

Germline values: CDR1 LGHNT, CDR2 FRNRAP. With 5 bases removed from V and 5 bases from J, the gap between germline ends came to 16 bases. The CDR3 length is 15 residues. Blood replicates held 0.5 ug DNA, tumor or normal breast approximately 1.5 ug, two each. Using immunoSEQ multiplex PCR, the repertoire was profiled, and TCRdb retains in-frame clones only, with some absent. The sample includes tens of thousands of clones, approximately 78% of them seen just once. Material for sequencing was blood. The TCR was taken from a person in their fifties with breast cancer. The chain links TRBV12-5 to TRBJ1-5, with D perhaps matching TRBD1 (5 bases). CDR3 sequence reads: CASGPPLQGDQPQHF. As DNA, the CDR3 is TGTGCTAGTGGTCCACCCCTTCAGGGCGATCAGCCCCAGCATTTT.